Below are 9 T cell receptor beta chains sequenced from a single sample in a study of CD8 T cells in ankylosing spondylitis. Study findings and constraints: About 8 highly homologous variants made up a TCR beta motif, and this motif appeared characteristic of ankylosing spondylitis blood.

Antigen specificity for these receptors is unknown. TCRdb used MiXCR to reprocess the 5' RACE reads, holding one entry per CDR3 protein. The profile covers approximately 220,000 distinct CDR3 sequences, with about 16% appearing a single time and approximately 42% taken by the ten largest. Sequenced material: blood, either unsorted or a sorted T cell fraction (not recorded which). The receptors were sampled from a male donor with ankylosing spondylitis.

This chain links TRBV9 with TRBJ2-7, with D maybe TRBD2 (6 bases). CDR3 length: 15 residues. Looked up from germline, CDR1 is SGDLS and CDR2 is YYNGEE. V was cut by 3 bases and J by 2 bases, with 15 bases left in between. CDR3 sequence reads: CASSAGDSNPYEQYF. The CDR3 DNA reads as TGTGCCAGCAGCGCGGGAGACAGTAATCCCTACGAGCAGTACTTC. The full variable domain, rest sourced from reference TRBV9 and TRBJ2-7, is DSGVTQTPKHLITATGQRVTLRCSPRSGDLSVYWYQQSLDQGLQFLIQYYNGEERAKGNILERFSAQQFPDLHSELNLSSLELGDSALYFCASSAGDSNPYEQYFGPGTRLTVT.

This clonotype was recorded a few times. Just one base apart from a much larger clone, this may be a read error. V is TRBV14 and J is TRBJ1-1, with D perhaps TRBD1 (6 bases). Germline V gene sequence: CDR1 SGHDN, CDR2 FVKESK. V was pared by 1 base and J by 1 base, with 7 bases between. The CDR3 has 14 amino acids. CDR3 region: CASSQARGNTEAFF. DNA of the CDR3: TGTGCCAGCAGCCAAGCCAGGGGGAACACTGAAGCTTTCTTT.

This chain joins TRBV20-1 and TRBJ2-1; no clear D. V was trimmed by 3 bases and J by 6 bases, leaving 18 bases between them. The CDR3 runs to 15 residues. Per the germline V gene, CDR1 is DFQATT and CDR2 is SNEGSKA (reference sequence). The CDR3 spells CSARSPVSVTNEQFF. The CDR3 bases are TGCAGTGCTAGGTCCCCGGTGTCTGTGACCAATGAGCAGTTCTTC.

CDR3 nucleotides: TGTGCCAGCAGTTTGTTATCCTATAATTCACCCCTCCACTTT. This gives the protein CASSLLSYNSPLHF. The chain carries TRBV27 and TRBJ1-6, with D uncertain. The CDR3 contains 14 residues. The V end was cut by 3 bases, the J end by 1 base, with 4 bases between. Germline CDR1 is MNHEY and CDR2 is SMNVEV (reference sequence).

V and J are TRBV29-1 and TRBJ1-1, with 7 bases identical to TRBD1. The CDR3 contains 13 residues. Germline-derived CDR1 and CDR2 are SQVTM and ANQGSEA. J was trimmed by 1 base and V by 7 bases; bases with no gene match: 6. This chain's CDR3 is CSGSQGWNTEAFF. CDR3 DNA sequence: TGCAGCGGCTCACAGGGGTGGAACACTGAAGCTTTCTTT.

This clonotype was detected a few times. The chain links TRBV29-1 to TRBJ2-7; D is uncertain. Trimming removed 4 bases from V and 0 bases from J, with 10 bases in between. The CDR3 contains 13 residues. Per the germline V gene, CDR1 is SQVTM and CDR2 is ANQGSEA. CDR3: CSVVQWSSYEQYF. CDR3 in DNA: TGCAGCGTTGTACAGTGGAGCTCCTACGAGCAGTACTTC.

This clonotype has just a few counts. The chain links TRBV10-1 to TRBJ1-1, with D unclear. The germline gives CDR1 WNHNN, CDR2 SYGVQD (reference sequence). CDR3 length equals 13 residues. Deletions cut 0 bases from V and 6 bases from J, with 8 bases between. The CDR3 is CASSESEFAEAFF. In DNA, the CDR3 is TGCGCCAGCAGTGAGTCGGAGTTCGCTGAAGCTTTCTTT.

The table lists this clonotype with many counts. The chain's CDR3 is CASSPGQGGYGYTF. The DNA of the CDR3 is TGTGCCAGCAGCCCAGGACAGGGTGGGTATGGCTACACCTTC. The chain couples TRBV7-9 to TRBJ1-2, with TRBD1 identical over 8 bases. Germline lookup yields CDR1 SEHNR and CDR2 FQNEAQ (reference sequence). Trimming cost V 5 bases and J 5 bases; bases outside gene matches: 7. There are 14 residues in the CDR3.

This clonotype was observed at least ten times. The chain joins TRBV29-1 to TRBJ1-3; tentatively, D is TRBD1 (5 bases). Trimming left V 1 base short and J 8 bases short, with 12 bases between. CDR3 length: 13 residues. Germline CDR1 reads SQVTM; CDR2 reads ANQGSEA. CDR3 sequence reads: CSVEGDLSDTIYF. The CDR3 DNA is TGCAGCGTTGAAGGGGACTTGAGTGACACCATATATTTT. The variable domain in full, with the rest retrieved from reference TRBV29-1 and TRBJ1-3, is SAVISQKPSRDICQRGTSLTIQCQVDSQVTMMFWYRQQPGQSLTLIATANQGSEATYESGFVIDKFPISRPNLTFSTLTVSNMSPEDSSIYLCSVEGDLSDTIYFGEGSWLTVV.